Following are 23 T cell receptor beta chains from one sample sequenced in a study of blood T cell repertoires in COVID-19. This table comes from immunoSEQ multiplex PCR, and its TCRdb copy is limited to in-frame clones, with some not included. The sample has about 310,000 clones, around 86% seen once. Material: peripheral blood. Every receptor here comes from a man in his forties or fifties with active or convalescent COVID-19.

To note about this clone: The same CDR3 arises from other DNA sequences in this sample as well. V and J are TRBV28 and TRBJ1-1, with a weak D call TRBD1 (5 bases). Germline CDR1 MDHEN, CDR2 SYDVKM. CDR3 length: 15 residues. Between the trimmed V and J ends, which lost 3 bases and 1 base, there was a span of 12 bases. The CDR3 nucleotides are TGTGCCAGCAGTTTGGGTGGGCAGGGGAACACTGAAGCTTTCTTT. Protein product: CASSLGGQGNTEAFF.

The gene calls are TRBV7-3 and TRBJ2-1; 12 bases map to TRBD2. In germline, CDR1 is SGHTA, CDR2 FQGTGA. J lost 6 bases, V lost 5 bases, and 8 bases had no gene match. This CDR3 is built from 16 residues. CDR3 loop: CASSPASGGALNEQFF. The CDR3 DNA follows: TGTGCCAGCAGCCCAGCTAGCGGGGGGGCCCTCAATGAGCAGTTCTTC.

A single count supports this clone. The V call is TRBV7-9, the J call TRBJ1-1; tentatively, D is TRBD1 (5 bases). Trimming took off 1 base at V and 7 bases at J, with 13 bases between the two ends. CDR1 is SEHNR, CDR2 FQNEAQ, per germline (reference sequence). The CDR3 spans 14 residues. This chain's CDR3 is CASSLVGGTREAFF. CDR3 coding DNA: TGTGCCAGCAGCTTAGTCGGGGGTACCCGTGAAGCTTTCTTT.

The chain combines TRBV4-2 with TRBJ2-2, with TRBD2 matching 7 bases. V lost 5 bases to trimming and J lost 6 bases; unmatched junction nucleotides: 18. The germline gives CDR1 LGHNA, CDR2 YNFKEQ. CDR3 size: 18 residues. The CDR3 region has the DNA TGTGCCAGCAGCTATCAGATTGCCCTCGGACTAGGGGCCGGGGAGCTGTTTTTT. Protein product: CASSYQIALGLGAGELFF.

The chain couples TRBV3-1 (or the pseudogene TRBV3-2) to TRBJ1-1; tentatively, D is TRBD1 (6 bases). The germline CDR1 and CDR2 sequences are LGHDT and YNNKEL (reference sequence). This CDR3 is built from 12 residues. The germline V and J ends were trimmed by 4 bases and 7 bases, with 10 bases remaining between them. The CDR3 region has the DNA TGTGCCAGCAGCCGAGGGACATTTGAAGCTTTCTTT. It encodes CASSRGTFEAFF.

This rearrangement joins TRBV7-9 to TRBJ2-1, with TRBD2 matching over 10 bases. CDR3 length: 17 amino acids. Trimming at V came to 1 base and at J to 5 bases, leaving 8 bases not matched to a gene. Germline loops: CDR1 SEHNR, CDR2 FQNEAQ (reference sequence). CDR3 sequence: CASSLGVAGGPNNEQFF. The CDR3 nucleotides read TGTGCCAGCAGCTTAGGGGTAGCGGGAGGACCCAACAATGAGCAGTTCTTC.

In this sample, this clone turned up once. The rearrangement links TRBV6-2 or TRBV6-3 to TRBJ1-1; D not certain. The germline V gene encodes CDR1 MNHEY and CDR2 SVGEGT. This CDR3 region has 17 residues. The ends were cut back, 4 bases at V and 7 bases at J, with 25 bases in the middle. The CDR3 reads CASSLYGRSREHGEAFF. In nucleotides, the CDR3 is TGTGCCAGCAGTTTATACGGACGGTCGAGGGAACATGGTGAAGCTTTCTTT.

The gene calls are TRBV4-1 and TRBJ1-2; no firm D call. Deletions cut 1 base from V and 3 bases from J, with 12 bases between. CDR3 size: 15 residues. Germline V CDR1 and CDR2: MGHRA, YSYEKL. The CDR3 here is CASSQGTGSDYGYTF. The CDR3 DNA follows: TGCGCCAGCAGCCAAGGGACGGGGAGTGACTATGGCTACACCTTC.

DNA of the CDR3: TGTGCCAGCAGCCCCGTAGCATCCTACAATGAGCAGTTCTTC. It yields the protein CASSPVASYNEQFF. The chain carries TRBV7-3 and TRBJ2-1; D is unresolved. Trimming took 5 bases from V and 1 from J, leaving 9 bases between them. Germline V gene sequence: CDR1 SGHTA, CDR2 FQGTGA. This CDR3 has 14 amino acids.

J is TRBJ1-1 and V is TRBV27; D not resolved. Germline V lookup: CDR1 MNHEY, CDR2 SMNVEV (reference sequence). CDR3 length: 13 residues. V was trimmed by 0 bases and J by 5 bases, leaving 7 bases between them. CDR3: CASSLSIETEAFF. CDR3 coding DNA: TGTGCCAGCAGTTTATCGATAGAAACTGAAGCTTTCTTT.

This clone was recorded only once. The J gene is TRBJ1-6, the V gene TRBV2; D ambiguous. The CDR3 is 12 residues long. The V end was cut by 8 bases, the J end by 7 bases, with 9 bases between. Germline loops: CDR1 SNHLY, CDR2 FYNNEI. CDR3 nucleotide sequence: TGTGCCAGCGGCCTAGAAAATTCACCCCTCCACTTT. It encodes CASGLENSPLHF. The entire variable domain, with the rest obtained from reference TRBV2 and TRBJ1-6, is as follows: EPEVTQTPSHQVTQMGQEVILRCVPISNHLYFYWYRQILGQKVEFLVSFYNNEISEKSEIFDDQFSVERPDGSNFTLKIRSTKLEDSAMYFCASGLENSPLHFGNGTRLTVT.

This clone occurred once. The DNA for the CDR3 is TGTGCCAGTTCAGGTATGAACACTGAAGCTTTCTTT. Its translation is CASSGMNTEAFF. The chain uses TRBV19 and TRBJ1-1; no definite D call. Germline CDR1 LNHDA, CDR2 SQIVND (reference sequence). V lost 8 bases and J 0 bases, leaving 7 bases between the germline ends. The CDR3 contains 12 residues. The variable domain in full, completed from reference TRBV19 and TRBJ1-1, reads DGGITQSPKYLFRKEGQNVTLSCEQNLNHDAMYWYRQDPGQGLRLIYYSQIVNDFQKGDIAEGYSVSREKKESFPLTVTSAQKNPTAFYLCASSGMNTEAFFGQGTRLTVV.

This clone turned up a few times. The V and J genes are TRBV5-1 and TRBJ1-4; 7 bases fit TRBD1. The germline V gene encodes CDR1 SGHRS and CDR2 YFSETQ. V shed 1 base, J shed 8 bases, and the junction held 8 bases outside the gene matches. The CDR3 is made up of 15 amino acids. The CDR3 protein is CASSLLGGVGEKLFF. For the CDR3, the DNA is TGCGCCAGCAGCTTGTTAGGGGGCGTAGGAGAAAAACTGTTTTTT.

J is TRBJ1-2 and V is TRBV5-6; D unresolved. The CDR3 is 12 amino acids. Trimming removed 6 bases from V and 4 bases from J, with 10 bases in between. From germline, CDR1 is SGHDT and CDR2 YYEEEE. CDR3 residues: CASTPGGYGYTF. In DNA, the CDR3 is TGTGCCAGCACTCCCGGCGGCTATGGCTACACCTTC.

V usage is TRBV10-3 and J usage is TRBJ1-2, with D possibly being TRBD1 (6 bases). Germline assignment: CDR1 ENHRY and CDR2 SYGVKD. V lost 3 bases, J lost 1 base, and 12 bases lay in between. The CDR3 extends over 15 amino acids. For the CDR3, the DNA is TGTGCCATCAGTGAATCGACAGGAAGTAACTATGGCTACACCTTC. Encoded protein: CAISESTGSNYGYTF.

CDR3 DNA: TGTGCCATCAGTCAGGGGGTGACCCGGGGTTCCTACGAGCAGTACTTC. It specifies CAISQGVTRGSYEQYF. This sequence joins TRBV10-3 and TRBJ2-7, with 7 nucleotides matching TRBD1. This CDR3 is built from 16 residues. J lost 1 base, V lost 5 bases, and 11 bases had no gene match. Germline V gene data show CDR1 as ENHRY and CDR2 as SYGVKD.

CDR3 region: CASSLKPGQVSSYEQYF. CDR3 coding DNA: TGTGCCAGCAGCTTAAAACCGGGACAGGTGAGCTCCTACGAGCAGTACTTC. J is TRBJ2-7 and V is TRBV11-2; TRBD1 agrees at 8 bases. The V gene end was trimmed by 2 bases and the J gene end by 0 bases; junction bases not matched to a gene: 9. The germline CDR1 and CDR2 sequences are SGHAT and FQNNGV. The CDR3 spans 17 residues. The full variable domain, in which reference TRBV11-2 and TRBJ2-7 provide the parts outside the CDR3, is EAGVAQSPRYKIIEKRQSVAFWCNPISGHATLYWYQQILGQGPKLLIQFQNNGVVDDSQLPKDRFSAERLKGVDSTLKIQPAKLEDSAVYLCASSLKPGQVSSYEQYFGPGTRLTVT.

The CDR3 nucleotides are TGTGCCAGCAGCGCGGGTCTGGACACTGAAGCTTTCTTT. Its protein product is CASSAGLDTEAFF. V gene TRBV2 combines with J gene TRBJ1-1, with D hard to call. CDR1 and CDR2 from the germline V gene are SNHLY and FYNNEI. The germline V and J ends were trimmed by 6 bases and 3 bases, with 11 bases remaining between them. The CDR3 length is 13 residues.

The chain combines TRBV18 with TRBJ1-2; no clear D. The V end was cut by 0 bases, the J end by 3 bases, with 11 bases between. Looked up from germline, CDR1 is KGHSH and CDR2 is LQKENI. This CDR3 has 15 amino acids. This chain's CDR3 is CASSPPEGMDYGYTF. The CDR3 DNA reads as TGTGCCAGCTCACCACCGGAGGGAATGGACTATGGCTACACCTTC. Full variable domain (rest looked up from reference TRBV18 and TRBJ1-2): NAGVMQNPRHLVRRRGQEARLRCSPMKGHSHVYWYRQLPEEGLKFMVYLQKENIIDESGMPKERFSAEFPKEGPSILRIQQVVRGDSAAYFCASSPPEGMDYGYTFGSGTRLTVV.

The chain joins TRBV27 to TRBJ1-1, with a tentative D call TRBD1 (6 bases). With 6 bases removed from V and 5 bases from J, the gap between germline ends came to 13 bases. This CDR3 is 13 amino acids long. From germline, CDR1 is MNHEY and CDR2 SMNVEV (reference sequence). DNA of the CDR3: TGTGCCAGCAGCCAAAGGACAGTAACTGAAGCTTTCTTT. It is translated as CASSQRTVTEAFF.

The V gene is TRBV7-9, the J gene TRBJ2-2, with D possibly TRBD1 on 7 matching bases. Trimming cost V 7 bases and J 7 bases, with 16 bases left between them. Germline values: CDR1 SEHNR, CDR2 FQNEAQ (reference sequence). The CDR3 loop spans 14 amino acids. This CDR3 reads CASNRRGQDGELFF. DNA of the CDR3: TGTGCCAGCAACAGGAGGGGGCAGGACGGGGAGCTGTTTTTT.

V usage is TRBV2 and J usage is TRBJ2-7; 8 nucleotides line up with TRBD1. The CDR3 consists of 14 residues. Germline V gives CDR1 SNHLY, CDR2 FYNNEI. Trimming took 4 bases from V and 6 from J; bases not matched to a gene: 8. CDR3 DNA sequence: TGTGCCAGCAGTGTGAACAGGGGGACGGGCGAGCAGTACTTC. This sequence encodes CASSVNRGTGEQYF.

This sequence joins TRBV18 and TRBJ1-2; D uncertain. This CDR3 is built from 12 residues. Per the germline V gene, CDR1 is KGHSH and CDR2 is LQKENI. V lost 4 bases, J lost 7 bases, and 10 bases lay in between. This CDR3 reads CASSLPQSGYTF. The CDR3 DNA reads as TGTGCCAGCTCACTCCCACAGAGTGGCTACACCTTC.